These 10 T cell receptor beta chains originate from one sample sequenced in a study of preoperative IRX-2 immunotherapy in early breast cancer. Treatment denoted: preoperative locoregional IRX-2 cytokine immunotherapy. Libraries were prepared by immunoSEQ multiplex PCR; TCRdb keeps only in-frame clonotypes and omits some of them. The data show around 35,000 clones, with about 95% seen just once and about 6% held by the top ten. This material was obtained from a patient treated with IRX-2 immunotherapy. The receptors were sampled from a human donor with breast cancer.

The chain is built from TRBV18 and TRBJ1-1; D perhaps matches TRBD1 (6 bases). Germline CDR1 and CDR2: KGHSH and LQKENI. V lost 5 bases and J 11 bases, leaving 21 bases between the germline ends. The CDR3 sequence is 14 residues long. In nucleotides, the CDR3 is TGTGCCAGCTCAACCGGCGGAGGGGGGGAGTCGGCTTTCTTT. Translating gives CASSTGGGGESAFF.

The V and J genes are TRBV4-2 and TRBJ2-2, with 11 bases aligning to TRBD2. Germline values: CDR1 LGHNA, CDR2 YNFKEQ. This CDR3 spans 15 amino acids. V lost 2 bases to trimming and J lost 10 bases; unmatched junction nucleotides: 6. CDR3 sequence: CASSQTGTSGVELFF. CDR3 DNA: TGTGCCAGCAGCCAAACCGGGACTAGCGGAGTGGAGCTGTTTTTT.

The chain carries TRBV6-6 and TRBJ1-3, with a weak D call TRBD1 (5 bases). The CDR3 sequence is 14 residues long. Trimming stripped 7 bases from V and 2 bases from J, with 12 bases between. Germline lookup yields CDR1 MNHNY and CDR2 SVGAGI (reference sequence). The CDR3 nucleotides read TGTGCCAGCAACACACGGGGGGCTGGAAACACCATATATTTT. It encodes CASNTRGAGNTIYF.

The genes are TRBV4-2 and TRBJ2-3; 7 nucleotides match TRBD2. Germline CDR1 LGHNA, CDR2 YNFKEQ. This CDR3 spans 15 amino acids. V gave up 4 bases and J gave up 0 bases; unmatched junction bases: 4. In DNA form, the CDR3 reads TGTGCCAGCAGCCCAGGACTAGGTAGCACAGATACGCAGTATTTT. Its protein product is CASSPGLGSTDTQYF.

This chain uses TRBV10-3 with TRBJ2-3; D possibly corresponds to TRBD2 (6 bases). The CDR3 loop spans 14 amino acids. From germline, CDR1 is ENHRY and CDR2 SYGVKD. V was shortened by 6 bases and J by 1 base, with 11 bases between the two germline ends. Written as DNA, the CDR3 is TGTGCCATCAGCGCAGGCGGGGGCACAGATACGCAGTATTTT. It specifies CAISAGGGTDTQYF.

The chain couples TRBV18 to TRBJ2-7, with 9 bases aligning to TRBD1. The V and J ends lost 3 bases and 5 bases, in that order; junction bases with no gene match: 11. Germline values: CDR1 KGHSH, CDR2 LQKENI. There are 16 residues in the CDR3. The CDR3 spells CASSPPTGGANHEQYF. CDR3 sequence (DNA): TGTGCCAGCTCACCTCCCACAGGGGGCGCGAACCACGAGCAGTACTTC.

The V call is TRBV10-3, the J call TRBJ2-6, with D unresolved. The CDR3 consists of 15 residues. Trimming pared 4 bases from V and 3 bases from J, leaving 10 bases between. The germline CDR1 and CDR2 sequences are ENHRY and SYGVKD. This chain's CDR3 is CAISAPLSGANVLTF. CDR3 bases: TGTGCCATCAGTGCCCCACTAAGTGGGGCCAACGTCCTGACTTTC.

The chain uses TRBV29-1 and TRBJ1-6; 9 bases match TRBD1. The CDR3 is made up of 14 amino acids. CDR1 and CDR2 from the germline V gene are SQVTM and ANQGSEA. V dropped 4 bases and J dropped 10; count of bases not matched to a gene: 8. For the CDR3, the DNA is TGCAGCGTTGTCCTTGGGACAGGGAGGTCACCCCTCCACTTT. It translates to CSVVLGTGRSPLHF.

This chain links TRBV4-2 with TRBJ2-7; D possibly corresponds to TRBD1 (5 bases). V was trimmed by 4 bases and J by 2 bases, leaving 12 bases between them. Germline V CDR1 and CDR2: LGHNA, YNFKEQ. The CDR3 consists of 14 residues. Written as DNA, the CDR3 is TGTGCCAGCAGCCTCTTTCAGGGTCCCTACGAGCAGTACTTC. This encodes CASSLFQGPYEQYF.

The chain combines TRBV5-1 with TRBJ2-5, with no clear D. V dropped 0 bases and J dropped 2 bases, with 5 bases sitting between them. Germline V gene sequence: CDR1 SGHRS, CDR2 YFSETQ. CDR3 length: 13 residues. As DNA, the CDR3 is TGCGCCAGCAGCTTGGTGGTACAAGAGACCCAGTACTTC. It translates to CASSLVVQETQYF. The full variable domain, with the rest looked up from reference TRBV5-1 and TRBJ2-5, is KAGVTQTPRYLIKTRGQQVTLSCSPISGHRSVSWYQQTPGQGLQFLFEYFSETQRNKGNFPGRFSGRQFSNSRSEMNVSTLELGDSALYLCASSLVVQETQYFGPGTRLLVL.